The T cell receptor beta chain described here comes from a study of identical twins. This clonotype has more than one count but fewer than ten. Its antigen is not known. Unique molecular identifiers were in the cDNA, with template-switch universal primer binding. One entry per CDR3 protein results from TCRdb running MiXCR on the 5' RACE reads. The sample lists about 500,000 distinct CDR3 sequences, roughly an eighth occurring once. Everyone who donated was a healthy Caucasian. In germline, CDR1 is SGHNT, CDR2 YYREEE (reference sequence). The CDR3 is 15 residues long. The J segment lost 5 bases and the V segment lost 0 bases, leaving 3 bases of the junction unmatched. General study results and limits: The authors drew conclusions from cross-sectional statistical analysis rather than following the same donors. One should note that invariant MAIT and iNKT cells could partly confound zero-insertion analyses.

The sample was also reused in another study, on yellow fever vaccine responses in identical twins.

Specimen: CD4+ T cells sorted from blood. This receptor was identified in a woman under 30 in good health. The chain joins TRBV5-4 to TRBJ2-1, with TRBD2 identical over 9 bases. The CDR3 region has the DNA TGTGCCAGCAGCTTGGGTGCGGGGGGGAACAATGAGCAGTTCTTC. Its protein product is CASSLGAGGNNEQFF.